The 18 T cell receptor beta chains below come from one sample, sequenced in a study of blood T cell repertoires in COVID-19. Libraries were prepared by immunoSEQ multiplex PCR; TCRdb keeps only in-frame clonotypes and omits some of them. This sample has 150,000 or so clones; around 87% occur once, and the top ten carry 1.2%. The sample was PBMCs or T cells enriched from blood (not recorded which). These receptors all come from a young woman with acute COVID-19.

In DNA form, the CDR3 reads TGTGCCAGCAGTTCGACAGGGGGCAGTGGCTACACCTTC. Protein: CASSSTGGSGYTF. The V call is TRBV28, the J call TRBJ1-2, with 10 bases aligning to TRBD1. Germline V gene lookup returns CDR1 MDHEN and CDR2 SYDVKM. CDR3 size: 13 residues. J lost 7 bases, V lost 4 bases, and 3 bases had no gene match.

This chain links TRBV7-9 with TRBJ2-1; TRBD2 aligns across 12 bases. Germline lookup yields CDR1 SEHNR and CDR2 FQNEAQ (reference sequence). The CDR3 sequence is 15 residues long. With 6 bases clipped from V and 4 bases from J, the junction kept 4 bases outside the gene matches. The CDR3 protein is CASRQGTSGYNEQFF. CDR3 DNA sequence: TGTGCCAGCAGGCAGGGGACTAGCGGGTACAATGAGCAGTTCTTC.

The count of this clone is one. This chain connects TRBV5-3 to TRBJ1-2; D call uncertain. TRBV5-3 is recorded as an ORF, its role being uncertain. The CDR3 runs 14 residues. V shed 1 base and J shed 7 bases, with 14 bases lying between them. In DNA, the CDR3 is TGTGCCAGAAGCTTGAGGAGGGCAGACGGTGGCTACACCTTC. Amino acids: CARSLRRADGGYTF.

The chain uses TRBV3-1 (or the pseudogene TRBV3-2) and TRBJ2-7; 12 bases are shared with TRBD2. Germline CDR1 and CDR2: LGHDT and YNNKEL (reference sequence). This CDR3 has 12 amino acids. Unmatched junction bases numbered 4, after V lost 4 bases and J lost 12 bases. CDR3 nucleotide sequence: TGTGCCAGCAGCCTGACTAGCGGGAGCACGTACTTC. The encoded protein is CASSLTSGSTYF.

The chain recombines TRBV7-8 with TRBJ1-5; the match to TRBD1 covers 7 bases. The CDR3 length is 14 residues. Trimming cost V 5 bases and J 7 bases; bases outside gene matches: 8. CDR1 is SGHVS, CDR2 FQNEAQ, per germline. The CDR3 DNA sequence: TGTGCCAGCAGCGCGACAGGGATCGGGCAGCCCCAGCATTTT. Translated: CASSATGIGQPQHF.

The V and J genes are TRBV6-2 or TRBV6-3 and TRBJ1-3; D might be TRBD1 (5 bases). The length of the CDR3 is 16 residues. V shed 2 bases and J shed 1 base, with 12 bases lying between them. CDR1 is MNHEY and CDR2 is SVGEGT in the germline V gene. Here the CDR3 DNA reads TGTGCCAGCAGTTACGTCGGGCCAGGGTCTGGAAACACCATATATTTT. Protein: CASSYVGPGSGNTIYF.

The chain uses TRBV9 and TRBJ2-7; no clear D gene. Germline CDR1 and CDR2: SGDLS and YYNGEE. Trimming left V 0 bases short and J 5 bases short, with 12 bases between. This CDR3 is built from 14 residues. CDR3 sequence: CASSVGSGFDEQYF. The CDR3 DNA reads TGTGCCAGCAGCGTAGGTTCAGGTTTCGACGAGCAGTACTTC.

CDR3 loop: CASSLESPGYEQYF. Written as DNA, the CDR3 is TGTGCCAGCAGCCTAGAGAGCCCGGGCTACGAGCAGTACTTC. The chain links TRBV7-2 to TRBJ2-7; D uncertain. Germline assignment: CDR1 SGHTA and CDR2 FQGNSA. The ends were cut back, 5 bases at V and 3 bases at J, with 14 bases in the middle. CDR3 size: 14 residues.

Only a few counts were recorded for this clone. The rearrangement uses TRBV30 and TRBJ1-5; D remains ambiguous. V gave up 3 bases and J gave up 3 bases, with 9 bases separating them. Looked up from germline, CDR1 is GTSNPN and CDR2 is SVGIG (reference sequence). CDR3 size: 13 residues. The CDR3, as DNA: TGTGCCTGGAGCACAGATAACAATCAGCCCCAGCATTTT. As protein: CAWSTDNNQPQHF.

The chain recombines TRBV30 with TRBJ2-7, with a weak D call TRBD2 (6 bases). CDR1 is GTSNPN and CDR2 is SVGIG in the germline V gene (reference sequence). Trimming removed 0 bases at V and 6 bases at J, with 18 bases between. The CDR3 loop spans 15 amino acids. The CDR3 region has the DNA TGTGCCTGGAGTGTACCGGGAGCGTATTCTCGCGAGCAGTACTTC. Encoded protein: CAWSVPGAYSREQYF.

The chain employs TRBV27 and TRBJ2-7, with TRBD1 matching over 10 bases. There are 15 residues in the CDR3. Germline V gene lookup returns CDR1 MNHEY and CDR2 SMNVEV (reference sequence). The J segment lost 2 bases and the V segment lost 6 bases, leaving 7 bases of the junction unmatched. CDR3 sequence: CASSPGDRGTYEQYF. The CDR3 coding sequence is TGTGCCAGCAGCCCGGGGGACAGGGGAACCTACGAGCAGTACTTC.

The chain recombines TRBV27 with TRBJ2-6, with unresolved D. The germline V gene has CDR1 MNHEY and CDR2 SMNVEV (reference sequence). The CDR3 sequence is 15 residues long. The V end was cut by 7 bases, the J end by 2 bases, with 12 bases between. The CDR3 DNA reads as TGTGCCAGCACCCTCAGGAACCCTGGGGCCAACGTCCTGACTTTC. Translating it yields CASTLRNPGANVLTF.

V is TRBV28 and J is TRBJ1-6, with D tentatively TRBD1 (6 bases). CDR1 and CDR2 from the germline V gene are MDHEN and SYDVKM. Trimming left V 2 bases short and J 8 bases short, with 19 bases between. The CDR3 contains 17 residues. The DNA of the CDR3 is TGTGCCAGCAGTTTAAAGGGGGTCGGGGTTCTTCATTCACCCCTCCACTTT. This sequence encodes CASSLKGVGVLHSPLHF.

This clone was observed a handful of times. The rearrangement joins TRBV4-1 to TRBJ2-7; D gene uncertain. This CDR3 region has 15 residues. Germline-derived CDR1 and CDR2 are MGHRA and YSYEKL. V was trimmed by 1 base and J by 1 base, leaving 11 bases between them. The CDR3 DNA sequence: TGCGCCAGCAGCCAAGTCCCAGGCCGGTCCTACGAGCAGTACTTC. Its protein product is CASSQVPGRSYEQYF.

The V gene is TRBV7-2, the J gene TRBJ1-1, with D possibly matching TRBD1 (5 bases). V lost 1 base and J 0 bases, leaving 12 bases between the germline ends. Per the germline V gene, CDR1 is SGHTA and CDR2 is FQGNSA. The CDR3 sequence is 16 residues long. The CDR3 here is CASSLGGTVLNTEAFF. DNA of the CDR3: TGTGCCAGCAGCTTAGGCGGGACTGTACTGAACACTGAAGCTTTCTTT.

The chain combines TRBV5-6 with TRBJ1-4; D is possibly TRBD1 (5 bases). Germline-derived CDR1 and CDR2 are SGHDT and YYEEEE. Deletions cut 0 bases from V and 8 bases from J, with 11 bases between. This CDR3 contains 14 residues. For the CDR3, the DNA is TGTGCCAGCAGCTTGGCCGGGGGGTACGAAAAACTGTTTTTT. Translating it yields CASSLAGGYEKLFF.

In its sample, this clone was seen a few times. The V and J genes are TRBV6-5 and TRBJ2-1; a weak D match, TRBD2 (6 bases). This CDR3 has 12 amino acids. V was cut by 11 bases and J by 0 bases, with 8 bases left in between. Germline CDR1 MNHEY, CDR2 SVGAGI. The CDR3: CALGSSYNEQFF. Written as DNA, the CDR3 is TGTGCCCTCGGGAGCTCCTACAATGAGCAGTTCTTC.

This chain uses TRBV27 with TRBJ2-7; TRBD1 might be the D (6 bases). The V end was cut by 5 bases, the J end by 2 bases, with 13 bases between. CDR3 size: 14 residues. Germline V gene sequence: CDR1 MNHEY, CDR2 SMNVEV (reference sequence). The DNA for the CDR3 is TGTGCCAGCAGTAACAGGGTGACCCCCTACGAGCAGTACTTC. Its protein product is CASSNRVTPYEQYF.